The clone carrying this T cell receptor beta chain was counted once. Antigen: not known. The data were obtained in a study of T cell repertoires in cytomegalovirus infection. Germline assignment: CDR1 SGHDT and CDR2 YYEEEE. V lost 2 bases and J lost 8, with 14 bases in between. This CDR3 has 15 amino acids. Overall study results and limits: People with CMV and the relevant HLA were identified by cumulative public TCR beta family frequency.

Each CDR3 protein gets one entry after TCRdb re-called the reads with MiXCR. This table has about 330,000 distinct CDR3 sequences, approximately 35% appearing once. The source material was cultured PBMCs, sampled from culture after CMV antigen stimulation. The chain links TRBV5-6 to TRBJ1-6, with D possibly TRBD1 on 6 matching bases. This TCR came from a human donor in good health (CMV status not recorded). Some clones in this sample may be carry-over from other donors' samples. CDR3 DNA: TGTGCCAGCAGCTTCTTAGGGGGAGAGCATTCACCCCTCCACTTT. It translates to CASSFLGGEHSPLHF.